This record covers a single T cell receptor beta chain. The data were obtained in a study of cytomegalovirus exposure and HLA in healthy donors. At the level of the study: Genotyping of some 400 donors showed that around 86% belonged to the Caucasian-associated ancestry cluster.

Germline CDR1 reads SQVTM; CDR2 reads ANQGSEA. The CDR3 contains 13 residues. Trimming removed 3 bases from V and 7 bases from J, with 12 bases in between. PCR primers comprised 60 Vbeta and 13 Jbeta primers. TCRdb's table, derived via immunoSEQ multiplex PCR, lists solely in-frame clones and lacks some. The sample carries about 190,000 clones, over 65% recorded once. This chain links TRBV29-1 with TRBJ2-2, with D possibly being TRBD1 (5 bases). The origin of this receptor is a woman between 45 and 60 years old in good health and CMV-seropositive. Sequenced material: PBMCs. CDR3: CSVEYQGFGELFF. In DNA form, the CDR3 reads TGCAGCGTTGAGTATCAGGGCTTCGGGGAGCTGTTTTTT.